These 32 T cell receptor beta chains were sequenced from one sample in a study of blood T cell repertoires in COVID-19. Profiling relied on immunoSEQ multiplex PCR, and the TCRdb table lists in-frame clones only, not all of them. The sample carries 53,000 or so clones, approximately 84% recorded once. Sequencing was carried out using peripheral blood. These TCRs come from a man in his sixties or seventies with active COVID-19.

This clone was seen a handful of times. J is TRBJ2-5 and V is TRBV5-4, with D tentatively TRBD1 (5 bases). Germline lookup yields CDR1 SGHNT and CDR2 YYREEE (reference sequence). Trimming removed 4 bases at V and 7 bases at J, with 11 bases between. There are 12 residues in the CDR3. This CDR3 is CASSEHRGTQYF. The CDR3 bases are TGTGCCAGCAGCGAGCATAGGGGGACCCAGTACTTC.

The J gene is TRBJ1-1, the V gene TRBV5-4; possible D gene TRBD1, 5 bases. The CDR3 has 14 residues. Trimming stripped 2 bases from V and 5 bases from J, with 13 bases between. Germline V gene data show CDR1 as SGHNT and CDR2 as YYREEE (reference sequence). This chain's CDR3 is CASSFSAGGTEAFF. CDR3 coding DNA: TGTGCCAGCAGCTTTTCGGCGGGGGGTACTGAAGCTTTCTTT.

The V gene is TRBV25-1, the J gene TRBJ2-7; D perhaps matches TRBD2 (6 bases). Germline values: CDR1 MGHDK, CDR2 SYGVNS. This CDR3 is 13 amino acids long. V shed 7 bases and J shed 0 bases, with 10 bases lying between them. The CDR3 DNA reads TGTGCCAGCACCGGGACTTACTCCTACGAGCAGTACTTC. Translated: CASTGTYSYEQYF.

V and J are TRBV11-2 and TRBJ2-7, with 7 bases identical to TRBD2. In germline, CDR1 is SGHAT, CDR2 FQNNGV. With 5 bases clipped from V and 3 bases from J, the junction kept 22 bases outside the gene matches. The CDR3 consists of 19 residues. CDR3 in amino acids: CASSPVGRDRTRKGYEQYF. CDR3 sequence (DNA): TGTGCCAGCAGCCCTGTAGGCAGGGACCGGACTAGAAAAGGCTACGAGCAGTACTTC.

CDR3 DNA: TGTGCCAGCAGTAGCGGGGGCAGTTTCTCCTACAATGAGCAGTTCTTC. Translating it yields CASSSGGSFSYNEQFF. This chain joins TRBV14 and TRBJ2-1, with 9 bases aligning to TRBD2. Germline CDR1 SGHDN, CDR2 FVKESK. Trimming at V came to 6 bases and at J to 0 bases, leaving 6 bases not matched to a gene. The CDR3 runs to 16 residues.

V is TRBV5-1 and J is TRBJ2-3; 10 positions agree with TRBD2. Germline CDR1 SGHRS, CDR2 YFSETQ. The CDR3 runs to 16 residues. With V trimmed by 4 bases and J by 3 bases, 8 bases remained unmatched. CDR3 amino acids: CASSPVAGGTTDTQYF. The CDR3, as DNA: TGCGCCAGCAGCCCGGTAGCGGGAGGAACTACAGATACGCAGTATTTT.

The chain employs TRBV9 and TRBJ1-3, with D unclear. Trimming pared 2 bases from V and 3 bases from J, leaving 3 bases between. Germline V CDR1 and CDR2: SGDLS, YYNGEE. CDR3 length: 12 amino acids. This chain's CDR3 is CASSVNGNTIYF. The CDR3, as DNA: TGTGCCAGCAGCGTTAATGGAAACACCATATATTTT. Full variable domain (rest looked up from reference TRBV9 and TRBJ1-3): DSGVTQTPKHLITATGQRVTLRCSPRSGDLSVYWYQQSLDQGLQFLIQYYNGEERAKGNILERFSAQQFPDLHSELNLSSLELGDSALYFCASSVNGNTIYFGEGSWLTVV.

The V gene is TRBV14, the J gene TRBJ2-1, with TRBD2 matching 13 bases. There are 16 residues in the CDR3. Germline trimming cut 5 bases from V and 5 bases from J; bases unmatched to any gene: 6. Germline V lookup: CDR1 SGHDN, CDR2 FVKESK. The CDR3, as DNA: TGTGCCAGCAGCTGGACTAGCGGGAGCTTACACAATGAGCAGTTCTTC. It specifies CASSWTSGSLHNEQFF. Looking up the rest from reference TRBV14 and TRBJ2-1 gives the full variable domain: EAGVTQFPSHSVIEKGQTVTLRCDPISGHDNLYWYRRVMGKEIKFLLHFVKESKQDESGMPNNRFLAERTGGTYSTLKVQPAELEDSGVYFCASSWTSGSLHNEQFFGPGTRLTVL.

This chain links TRBV5-1 with TRBJ2-7; D perhaps matches TRBD1 (6 bases). Germline lookup yields CDR1 SGHRS and CDR2 YFSETQ. V dropped 3 bases and J dropped 0 bases, with 16 bases sitting between them. The CDR3 is 16 residues long. The CDR3 nucleotides read TGCGCCAGCAGCTCGGACAGCGACCATTCCTCCTACGAGCAGTACTTC. Translation: CASSSDSDHSSYEQYF.

The chain couples TRBV11-1 to TRBJ1-4, with a tentative D call TRBD1 (6 bases). There are 14 residues in the CDR3. Germline V gives CDR1 SGHAT, CDR2 FQDESV (reference sequence). Trimming pared 5 bases from V and 4 bases from J, leaving 11 bases between. As DNA, the CDR3 is TGTGCCAGCAGCCTAGACAGGAATAATGAAAAACTGTTTTTT. This translates into CASSLDRNNEKLFF.

The chain employs TRBV5-1 and TRBJ2-1; the match to TRBD2 covers 12 bases. Germline V gene sequence: CDR1 SGHRS, CDR2 YFSETQ. V lost 4 bases to trimming and J lost 7 bases; unmatched junction nucleotides: 3. The CDR3 contains 14 residues. In nucleotides, the CDR3 is TGCGCCAGCAGCCCCGGGACTAGCGGGAATGAGCAGTTCTTC. It encodes CASSPGTSGNEQFF.

The chain couples TRBV6-5 to TRBJ2-5, with TRBD1 matching over 8 bases. The trim removed 1 base at V and 4 bases at J, leaving 8 bases unmatched. This CDR3 has 16 amino acids. The germline V gene encodes CDR1 MNHEY and CDR2 SVGAGI. CDR3 region: CASSYYHRGVGETQYF. CDR3 nucleotide sequence: TGTGCCAGCAGTTACTATCACAGGGGGGTGGGAGAGACCCAGTACTTC.

The rearrangement uses TRBV9 and TRBJ2-1; possibly TRBD1 for D (6 bases). The CDR3 is 12 amino acids. Trimming took 3 bases from V and 15 from J, leaving 16 bases between them. Looked up from germline, CDR1 is SGDLS and CDR2 is YYNGEE. This chain's CDR3 is CASSAGTSGPFF. The CDR3 nucleotides read TGTGCCAGCAGCGCCGGGACATCAGGACCGTTCTTC.

The chain uses TRBV18 and TRBJ2-7; 8 positions agree with TRBD2. Germline values: CDR1 KGHSH, CDR2 LQKENI. V dropped 3 bases and J dropped 4; count of bases not matched to a gene: 8. The CDR3 sequence is 15 residues long. CDR3 bases: TGTGCCAGCTCACCGACCGGGACTAGGGCATACGAGCAGTACTTC. This codes for CASSPTGTRAYEQYF.

This clone has a single count. The V gene is TRBV5-4, the J gene TRBJ1-1, with 7 bases lining up with TRBD1. The ends lost 0 bases at V and 4 bases at J; junction bases unmatched: 3. CDR1 is SGHNT, CDR2 YYREEE, per germline (reference sequence). This CDR3 region has 14 residues. The CDR3, as DNA: TGTGCCAGCAGCTTGGGGCAGGGGGTCACTGAAGCTTTCTTT. Its protein is CASSLGQGVTEAFF.

This CDR3 is CASSKGVAGGDTQYF. The CDR3 DNA reads as TGTGCCAGCAGTAAAGGAGTAGCGGGAGGAGATACGCAGTATTTT. The chain employs TRBV6-4 and TRBJ2-3; 10 nucleotides match TRBD2. Germline V gene data show CDR1 as MRHNA and CDR2 as SNTAGT. The CDR3 extends over 15 amino acids. The junction had 7 bases not matched to a gene; V was cut back by 5 bases and J by 5 bases.

The chain combines TRBV11-3 with TRBJ2-3; TRBD2 agrees at 14 bases. The CDR3 has 16 residues. Trimming took 5 bases from V and 5 from J; bases not matched to a gene: 6. CDR1 SGHNT and CDR2 YENEEA come from the germline V gene. CDR3 residues: CASSLGLAGGKDTQYF. CDR3 DNA: TGTGCCAGCAGCCTAGGACTAGCGGGGGGTAAAGATACGCAGTATTTT.

This chain links TRBV21-1 with TRBJ2-5; TRBD2 is the table's D call and was not checked against the DNA. TRBV21-1 is reported as a pseudogene. CDR3 length equals 14 residues. In DNA form, the CDR3 reads TGTGCGTGTTCTAACGAAGGGGGAGGGGAGACCCAGTACTTC. Amino acids: CACSNEGGGETQYF.

The J gene is TRBJ2-3, the V gene TRBV5-1; TRBD2 aligns across 7 bases. This CDR3 is built from 13 residues. Germline-derived CDR1 and CDR2 are SGHRS and YFSETQ. J was trimmed by 14 bases and V by 6 bases; bases with no gene match: 15. The CDR3 sequence: CASTQHGEGPLYF. Written as DNA, the CDR3 is TGCGCCAGCACCCAGCACGGGGAGGGACCTCTGTATTTT.

This chain uses TRBV28 with TRBJ2-5, with 8 bases fitting TRBD1. The CDR3 is made up of 13 amino acids. CDR1 is MDHEN, CDR2 SYDVKM, per germline. Germline trimming cut 6 bases from V and 5 bases from J; bases unmatched to any gene: 5. CDR3 DNA: TGTGCCAGCAGAACAGGGGGAAGGGAGACCCAGTACTTC. As protein: CASRTGGRETQYF.

This rearrangement joins TRBV19 to TRBJ2-7, with 10 bases aligning to TRBD2. This CDR3 contains 16 residues. V lost 5 bases, J lost 0 bases, and 7 bases stayed unmatched. Germline V gene lookup returns CDR1 LNHDA and CDR2 SQIVND (reference sequence). The CDR3 sequence is CASSPGASGGSYEQYF. CDR3 DNA sequence: TGTGCCAGTAGTCCAGGGGCTAGCGGGGGCTCCTACGAGCAGTACTTC.

The rearrangement uses TRBV9 and TRBJ2-3, with 7 positions matching TRBD2. V lost 4 bases, J lost 4 bases, and 12 bases stayed unmatched. CDR1 is SGDLS and CDR2 is YYNGEE in the germline V gene. This CDR3 is built from 16 residues. The CDR3 loop is CASSPSGGSQSDTQYF. The CDR3 nucleotides read TGTGCCAGCAGCCCCTCGGGAGGATCGCAGTCAGATACGCAGTATTTT.

The rearrangement joins TRBV15 to TRBJ2-1, with TRBD2 as a possible D gene (5 bases). V lost 0 bases, J lost 4 bases, and 10 bases lay in between. CDR1 and CDR2 from the germline V gene are LNHNV and YYDKDF (reference sequence). The CDR3 length is 15 residues. The CDR3 reads CATSRDWESYNEQFF. CDR3 sequence (DNA): TGTGCCACCAGCAGAGATTGGGAGTCGTACAATGAGCAGTTCTTC.

V and J are TRBV3-1 (or the pseudogene TRBV3-2) and TRBJ1-2, with D possibly being TRBD1 (6 bases). There are 14 residues in the CDR3. Germline-derived CDR1 and CDR2 are LGHDT and YNNKEL (reference sequence). Trimming cost V 9 bases and J 0 bases, with 14 bases left between them. CDR3 amino acids: CARCGRGTNYGYTF. The CDR3 DNA reads TGTGCCAGATGTGGGAGGGGGACTAACTATGGCTACACCTTC.

This chain connects TRBV18 to TRBJ2-5; D possibly corresponds to TRBD1 (5 bases). The CDR3 has 16 residues. Germline V CDR1 and CDR2: KGHSH, LQKENI. V dropped 3 bases and J dropped 5 bases, with 19 bases sitting between them. CDR3 loop: CASSPQVGRSGETQYF. The CDR3 DNA follows: TGTGCCAGCTCACCCCAGGTGGGTCGGTCAGGGGAGACCCAGTACTTC.

The V gene is TRBV5-1, the J gene TRBJ2-7; maybe TRBD1 (6 bases). The CDR3 extends over 15 amino acids. Germline assignment: CDR1 SGHRS and CDR2 YFSETQ. V lost 4 bases and J 4 bases, leaving 18 bases between the germline ends. CDR3 protein: CASSQEQGVGYEQYF. In DNA form, the CDR3 reads TGCGCCAGCAGCCAAGAACAGGGTGTGGGGTACGAGCAGTACTTC.

This clone is termed hyperexpanded (1% or more). The J gene is TRBJ2-7, the V gene TRBV9; TRBD1 agrees at 10 bases. Germline V gene lookup returns CDR1 SGDLS and CDR2 YYNGEE. With V trimmed by 2 bases and J by 5 bases, 7 bases remained unmatched. There are 15 residues in the CDR3. The CDR3 sequence: CASSVSGTGVHEQYF. The CDR3 region has the DNA TGTGCCAGCAGCGTTTCCGGGACAGGGGTCCACGAGCAGTACTTC.

The J gene is TRBJ2-1, the V gene TRBV6-5, with a possible D match to TRBD2 (5 bases). This CDR3 has 14 amino acids. V was clipped by 7 bases and J by 7 bases, with 17 bases between them. CDR1 is MNHEY and CDR2 is SVGAGI in the germline V gene. The CDR3 coding sequence is TGTGCCAGCATGGAAGGCCCCGGGGTGAATGAGCAGTTCTTC. Translating gives CASMEGPGVNEQFF.

The V and J genes are TRBV5-1 and TRBJ2-5; the match to TRBD2 covers 12 bases. The ends lost 0 bases at V and 2 bases at J; junction bases unmatched: 8. The CDR3 runs 18 residues. CDR1 and CDR2 (germline): SGHRS, YFSETQ. The CDR3: CASSLGLAGGPGQETQYF. In DNA, the CDR3 is TGCGCCAGCAGCTTGGGCCTAGCGGGAGGGCCGGGGCAAGAGACCCAGTACTTC. The full variable domain, with the rest looked up from reference TRBV5-1 and TRBJ2-5, is KAGVTQTPRYLIKTRGQQVTLSCSPISGHRSVSWYQQTPGQGLQFLFEYFSETQRNKGNFPGRFSGRQFSNSRSEMNVSTLELGDSALYLCASSLGLAGGPGQETQYFGPGTRLLVL.

This chain uses TRBV10-3 with TRBJ1-4; 8 bases align to TRBD1. Looked up from germline, CDR1 is ENHRY and CDR2 is SYGVKD. The CDR3 is made up of 14 amino acids. J gave up 7 bases and V 6 bases, and 7 bases lay outside the gene matches. CDR3 in amino acids: CAISQTGGSEKLFF. The CDR3 nucleotides read TGTGCCATCAGCCAAACAGGGGGGAGTGAAAAACTGTTTTTT.

The chain is built from TRBV7-8 and TRBJ2-3; TRBD1 aligns across 8 bases. The germline CDR1 and CDR2 sequences are SGHVS and FQNEAQ. The CDR3 totals 16 residues. J was trimmed by 3 bases and V by 1 base; bases with no gene match: 6. The CDR3 spells CASSLVRTGTTDTQYF. In DNA, the CDR3 is TGTGCCAGCAGCTTAGTGAGGACAGGGACAACAGATACGCAGTATTTT. The full variable domain, its missing parts supplied by reference TRBV7-8 and TRBJ2-3, is GAGVSQSPRYKVAKRGQDVALRCDPISGHVSLFWYQQALGQGPEFLTYFQNEAQLDKSGLPSDRFFAERPEGSVSTLKIQRTQQEDSAVYLCASSLVRTGTTDTQYFGPGTRLTVL.

This chain uses TRBV10-3 with TRBJ1-2, with 9 bases fitting TRBD1. CDR3 length: 14 amino acids. Germline CDR1 and CDR2: ENHRY and SYGVKD. Germline trimming cut 11 bases from V and 3 bases from J; bases unmatched to any gene: 10. As DNA, the CDR3 is TGTGCCGCCTCCGGGACAGGGAGGGACTATGGCTACACCTTC. It yields the protein CAASGTGRDYGYTF.